This TCR beta chain was profiled in a study of CD8+ T cells in alopecia areata. Looking at the study overall: Scoring treated patients' severity relied on the percentage of scalp area affected.

A note on this clone: Its antigen is unknown.

General study findings and limits: Only a single nonresponder existed, so baseline CD8+ expansion links stay unclear. With patients, TCR sharing proved less clear than in mice, a difference possibly related to HLA. Both scalp clonality and the expanded CD8+ clones among the top 100 showed a significant decrease with tofacitinib.

RNA extraction was followed by reverse transcription into cDNA, which acted as the sequencing template. Using immunoSEQ multiplex PCR, the repertoire was profiled, and TCRdb retains in-frame clones only, with some absent. This table holds 180,000 or so clones, roughly half found once. Germline assignment: CDR1 LNHDA and CDR2 SQIVND (reference sequence). CDR3 length: 13 amino acids. V was pared by 1 base and J by 7 bases, with 10 bases between. Treatment meaning: oral pan-JAK inhibitor, 5-10 mg twice daily. Sequenced material: CD8+ T cells sorted from blood, taken around week 53, from a patient treated with tofacitinib. The receptor's source is a human donor with alopecia areata. The V call is TRBV19, the J call TRBJ1-2; D not certain. The CDR3 bases are TGTGCCAGTAGTATAGGAGACGTTACTGGCTACACCTTC. Protein product: CASSIGDVTGYTF. Variable domain in full (rest from reference TRBV19 and TRBJ1-2): DGGITQSPKYLFRKEGQNVTLSCEQNLNHDAMYWYRQDPGQGLRLIYYSQIVNDFQKGDIAEGYSVSREKKESFPLTVTSAQKNPTAFYLCASSIGDVTGYTFGSGTRLTVV.